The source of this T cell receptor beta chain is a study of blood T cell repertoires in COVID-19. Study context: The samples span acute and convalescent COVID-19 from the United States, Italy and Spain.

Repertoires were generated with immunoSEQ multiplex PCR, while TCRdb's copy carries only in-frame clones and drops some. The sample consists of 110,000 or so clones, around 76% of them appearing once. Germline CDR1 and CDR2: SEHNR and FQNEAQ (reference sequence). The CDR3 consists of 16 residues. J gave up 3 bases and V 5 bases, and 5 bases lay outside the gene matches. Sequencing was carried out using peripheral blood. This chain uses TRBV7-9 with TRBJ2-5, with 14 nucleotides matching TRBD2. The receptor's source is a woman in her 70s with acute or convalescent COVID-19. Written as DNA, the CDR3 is TGTGCCAGCAGCGGGACTAGCGGGGGCCGAGAAGAGACCCAGTACTTC. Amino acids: CASSGTSGGREETQYF.